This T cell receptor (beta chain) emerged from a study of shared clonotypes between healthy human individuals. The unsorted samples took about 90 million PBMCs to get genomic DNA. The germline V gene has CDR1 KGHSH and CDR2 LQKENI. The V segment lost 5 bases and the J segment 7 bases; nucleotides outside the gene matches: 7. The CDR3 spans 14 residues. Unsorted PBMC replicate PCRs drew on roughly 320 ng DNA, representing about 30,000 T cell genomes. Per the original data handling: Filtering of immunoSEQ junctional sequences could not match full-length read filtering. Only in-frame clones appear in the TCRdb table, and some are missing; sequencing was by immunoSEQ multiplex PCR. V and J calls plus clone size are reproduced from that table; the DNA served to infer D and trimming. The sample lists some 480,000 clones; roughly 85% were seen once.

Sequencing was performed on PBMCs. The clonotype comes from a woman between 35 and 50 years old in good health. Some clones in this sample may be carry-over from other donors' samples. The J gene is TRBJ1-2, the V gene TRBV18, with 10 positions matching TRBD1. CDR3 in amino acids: CASSSRGQGFGYTF. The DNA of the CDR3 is TGTGCCAGCTCATCTCGGGGACAGGGGTTTGGCTACACCTTC.